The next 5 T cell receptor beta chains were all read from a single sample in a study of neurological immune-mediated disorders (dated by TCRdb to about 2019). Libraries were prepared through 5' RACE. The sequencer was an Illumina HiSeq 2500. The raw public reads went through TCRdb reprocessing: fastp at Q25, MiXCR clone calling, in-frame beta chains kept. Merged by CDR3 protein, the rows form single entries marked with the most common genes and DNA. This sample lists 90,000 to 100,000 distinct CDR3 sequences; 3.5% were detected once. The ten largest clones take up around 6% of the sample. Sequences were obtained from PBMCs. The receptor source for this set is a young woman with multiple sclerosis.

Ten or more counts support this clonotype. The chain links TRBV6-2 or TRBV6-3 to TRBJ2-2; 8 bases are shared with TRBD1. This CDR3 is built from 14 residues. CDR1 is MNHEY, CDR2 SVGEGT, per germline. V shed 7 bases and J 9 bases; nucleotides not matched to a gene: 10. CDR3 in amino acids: CASIPAGGTWELFF. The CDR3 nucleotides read TGTGCCAGCATCCCGGCAGGGGGCACGTGGGAGCTGTTTTTT.

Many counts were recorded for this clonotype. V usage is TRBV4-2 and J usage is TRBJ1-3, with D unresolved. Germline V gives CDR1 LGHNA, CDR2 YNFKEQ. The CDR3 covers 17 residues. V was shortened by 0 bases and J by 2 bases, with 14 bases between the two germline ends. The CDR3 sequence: CASSQEGPLGPGNTIYF. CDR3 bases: TGTGCCAGCAGCCAAGAAGGCCCCCTGGGCCCTGGAAACACCATATATTTT.

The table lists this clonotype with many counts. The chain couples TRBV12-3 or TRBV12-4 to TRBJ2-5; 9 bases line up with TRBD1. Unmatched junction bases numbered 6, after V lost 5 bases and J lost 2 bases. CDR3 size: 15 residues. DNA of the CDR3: TGTGCCAGCAGTCCTCGGGGACAGGGTCAAGAGACCCAGTACTTC. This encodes CASSPRGQGQETQYF.

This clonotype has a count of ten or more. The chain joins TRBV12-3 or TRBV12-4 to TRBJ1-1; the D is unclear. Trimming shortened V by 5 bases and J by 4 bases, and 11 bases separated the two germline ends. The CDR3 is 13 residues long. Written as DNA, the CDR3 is TGTGCCAGCAGTCCACAAGGTGGCACTGAAGCTTTCTTT. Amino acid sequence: CASSPQGGTEAFF.

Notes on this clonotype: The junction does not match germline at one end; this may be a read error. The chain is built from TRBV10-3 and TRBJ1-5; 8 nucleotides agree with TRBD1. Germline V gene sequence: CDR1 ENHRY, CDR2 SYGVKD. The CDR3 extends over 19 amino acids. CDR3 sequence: CAISRSGQGVGVSNKTQNF. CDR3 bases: TGTGCCATCAGCAGATCTGGACAGGGTGTCGGAGTTAGCAATAAGACCCAGAATTTT.